This entry describes one TCR beta chain. Its antigen is unidentified. The CDR3 is 15 amino acids. Between the trimmed V and J ends, which lost 0 bases and 5 bases, there was a span of 14 bases. The germline V gene encodes CDR1 SGHRS and CDR2 YFSETQ. The data belong to a study of cytomegalovirus exposure and HLA in healthy donors. The study, taken as a whole, reports: According to the study, around 180 TCR beta chains were cytomegalovirus-associated. For cytomegalovirus status, the classifier reportedly gave diagnoses with high specificity and sensitivity.

Profiled with immunoSEQ multiplex PCR; TCRdb holds only in-frame clones, not every one. The table shows under 200,000 clones, with 86% occurring only once. V usage is TRBV5-1 and J usage is TRBJ1-1; tentatively, D is TRBD1 (6 bases). This receptor was taken from a woman younger than 30 in good health and CMV-seronegative. The sample comprised PBMCs. The CDR3 nucleotides are TGCGCCAGCAGCTTGGTCGGGGGGCGGGAAACTGAAGCTTTCTTT. It is translated as CASSLVGGRETEAFF.